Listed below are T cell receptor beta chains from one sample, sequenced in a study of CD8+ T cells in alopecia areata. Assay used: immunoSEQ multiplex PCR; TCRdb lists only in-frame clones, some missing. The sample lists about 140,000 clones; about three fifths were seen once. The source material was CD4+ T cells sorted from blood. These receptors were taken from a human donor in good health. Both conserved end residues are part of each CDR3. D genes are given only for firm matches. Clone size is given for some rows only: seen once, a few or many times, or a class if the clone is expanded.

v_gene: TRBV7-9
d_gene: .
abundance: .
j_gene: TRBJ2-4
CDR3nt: TGTGCCAGCAGCTTAGTACCACCCCAAAACATTCAGTACTTC
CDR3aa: CASSLVPPQNIQYF

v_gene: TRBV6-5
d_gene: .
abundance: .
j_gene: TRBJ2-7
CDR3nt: TGTGCCAGCAGTTACTCAACGGCTAGTTTGTACGAGCAGTACTTC
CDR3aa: CASSYSTASLYEQYF

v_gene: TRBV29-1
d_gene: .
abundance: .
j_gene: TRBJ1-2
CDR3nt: TGCAGCGTTGACGTACAGGGTGCTGGCTACACCTTC
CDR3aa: CSVDVQGAGYTF

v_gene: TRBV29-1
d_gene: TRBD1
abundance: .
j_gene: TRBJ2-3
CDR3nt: TGCAGCTACACAGGGGCCAACACAGATACGCAGTATTTT
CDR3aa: CSYTGANTDTQYF

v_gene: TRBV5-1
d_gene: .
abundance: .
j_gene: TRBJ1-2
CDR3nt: TGCGCCAGCAGCTTGGCCGTGGCGTACTATGGCTACACCTTC
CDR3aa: CASSLAVAYYGYTF

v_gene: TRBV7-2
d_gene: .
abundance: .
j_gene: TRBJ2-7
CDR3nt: TGTGCCAGCAGCGCCTCGGTAGAGCAGTACTTC
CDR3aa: CASSASVEQYF

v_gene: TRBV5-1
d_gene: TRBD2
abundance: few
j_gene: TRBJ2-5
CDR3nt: TGCGCCAGCAGCCTCGGACTAGTCCAAGAGACCCAGTACTTC
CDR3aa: CASSLGLVQETQYF

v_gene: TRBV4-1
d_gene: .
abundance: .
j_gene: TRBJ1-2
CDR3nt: TGCGCCAGCAGCCAGGGAGGGTACTATGGCTACACCTTC
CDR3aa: CASSQGGYYGYTF

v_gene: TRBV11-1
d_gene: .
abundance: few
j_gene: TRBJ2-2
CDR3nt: TGTGCCAGCAGCTTAGTCTCCTCTTCCGGGACCGGGGAGCTGTTTTTT
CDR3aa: CASSLVSSSGTGELFF

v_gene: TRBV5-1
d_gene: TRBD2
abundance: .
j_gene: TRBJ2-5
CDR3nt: TGCGCCAGCAGACCTAGCGGGAGCGGGAAAGAGACCCAGTACTTC
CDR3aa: CASRPSGSGKETQYF

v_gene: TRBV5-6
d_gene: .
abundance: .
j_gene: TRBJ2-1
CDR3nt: TGTGCCAGCAGCTTGTATCCAGTGGTCTACAATGAGCAGTTCTTC
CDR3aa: CASSLYPVVYNEQFF

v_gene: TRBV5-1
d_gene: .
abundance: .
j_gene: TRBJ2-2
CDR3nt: TGCGCCAGCAGCTTGGCCGGTCAGGGGACCGGGGAGCTGTTTTTT
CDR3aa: CASSLAGQGTGELFF

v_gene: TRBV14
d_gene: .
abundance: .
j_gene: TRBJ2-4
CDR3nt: TGTGCCAGCAGCCAGGATTTCTGGGGTGCCAAAAACATTCAGTACTTC
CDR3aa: CASSQDFWGAKNIQYF

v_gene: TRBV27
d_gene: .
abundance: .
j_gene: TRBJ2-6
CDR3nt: TGTGCCAGCAGTCCCCGTTCTGGCGGCGGCTCTGGGGCCAACGTCCTGACTTTC
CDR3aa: CASSPRSGGGSGANVLTF

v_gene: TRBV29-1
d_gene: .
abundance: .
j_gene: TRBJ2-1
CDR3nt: TGCAGCGACCTGCGGGGTGTCAATGAGCAGTTCTTC
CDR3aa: CSDLRGVNEQFF

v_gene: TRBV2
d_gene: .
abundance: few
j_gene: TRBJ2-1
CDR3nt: TGTGCCAGCAGTTCGGACTCGCGGGGTGAGCAGTTCTTC
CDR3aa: CASSSDSRGEQFF

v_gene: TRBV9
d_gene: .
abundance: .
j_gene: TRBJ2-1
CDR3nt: TGTGCCAGCTCCCCGGGGTCGAAAGGCGGTGAGCAGTTCTTC
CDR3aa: CASSPGSKGGEQFF

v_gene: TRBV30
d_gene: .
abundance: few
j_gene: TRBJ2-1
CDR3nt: TGTGCCTGGAGTATGGGTTCGCTCATAAACAATGAGCAGTTCTTC
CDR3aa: CAWSMGSLINNEQFF

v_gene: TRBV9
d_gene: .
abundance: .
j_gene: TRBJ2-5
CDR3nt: TGTGCCAGCAGCGTAGAAGCAGGGATGGAGACCCAGTACTTC
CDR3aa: CASSVEAGMETQYF

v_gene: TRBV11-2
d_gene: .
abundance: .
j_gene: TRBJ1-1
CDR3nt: TGTGCCAGCAGCTTAGCTGGGTCGGGGGATACTGAAGCTTTCTTT
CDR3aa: CASSLAGSGDTEAFF